One sample yielded the 15 T cell receptor beta chains listed below, sequenced in a study of cytomegalovirus exposure and HLA in healthy donors. A multiplex PCR was run with 60 Vbeta primers and 13 Jbeta primers. Data came from immunoSEQ multiplex PCR; TCRdb stores just in-frame clones and leaves some out. The data contain about 140,000 clones, roughly 77% of them seen just once; the ten biggest clones take up more than 3%. The specimen was PBMCs. These receptors were collected from a female donor in good health and CMV-seronegative.

The gene calls are TRBV7-6 and TRBJ2-5; TRBD2 matches 7 bases. V lost 5 bases, J lost 4 bases, and 7 bases stayed unmatched. The CDR3 is 14 residues long. Germline assignment: CDR1 SGHVS and CDR2 FNYEAQ. CDR3: CASSTRGVRETQYF. In DNA form, the CDR3 reads TGTGCCAGCAGCACCCGGGGGGTCCGAGAGACCCAGTACTTC.

The V and J genes are TRBV27 and TRBJ2-5, with TRBD2 identical over 11 bases. Germline assignment: CDR1 MNHEY and CDR2 SMNVEV (reference sequence). V was clipped by 6 bases and J by 4 bases; unmatched bases: 10. The CDR3 consists of 16 residues. The CDR3: CASSLLSGRAGETQYF. CDR3 coding DNA: TGTGCCAGCAGCCTCCTTAGCGGGAGGGCCGGAGAGACCCAGTACTTC.

This rearrangement joins TRBV14 to TRBJ2-3; 7 bases agree with TRBD1. After removal of 3 bases from V and 3 bases from J, the junction contained 9 bases not matched to a gene. CDR3 length: 16 residues. Germline values: CDR1 SGHDN, CDR2 FVKESK. In nucleotides, the CDR3 is TGTGCCAGCAGCCAGCTACGAGGGGGCGCAACAGATACGCAGTATTTT. Translated: CASSQLRGGATDTQYF.

The chain has TRBV6-5 and TRBJ1-6, with 7 bases that match TRBD1. The CDR3 has 14 amino acids. Germline loops: CDR1 MNHEY, CDR2 SVGAGI. Trimming cost V 3 bases and J 8 bases; bases outside gene matches: 4. CDR3 protein: CASSYAQGDSPLHF. The CDR3 DNA reads as TGTGCCAGCAGTTATGCTCAGGGGGATTCACCCCTCCACTTT.

This clone was observed a single time. The chain's CDR3 is CASSLAGVDGYGYTF. CDR3 bases: TGTGCCAGCAGCTTAGCAGGGGTGGATGGGTATGGCTACACCTTC. This chain connects TRBV7-9 to TRBJ1-2; D possibly corresponds to TRBD1 (5 bases). This CDR3 is 15 amino acids long. Trimming shortened V by 0 bases and J by 5 bases, and 13 bases separated the two germline ends. CDR1 and CDR2 (germline): SEHNR, FQNEAQ (reference sequence).

The genes are TRBV6-6 and TRBJ2-7, with D possibly matching TRBD2 (6 bases). The CDR3 is 13 residues long. CDR1 MNHNY and CDR2 SVGAGI come from the germline V gene (reference sequence). Trimming removed 11 bases from V and 7 bases from J, with 21 bases in between. CDR3 sequence reads: CAPGTGGGSEQYF. The CDR3 nucleotides are TGTGCCCCCGGGACTGGGGGAGGCTCAGAGCAGTACTTC.

The rearrangement uses TRBV28 and TRBJ2-1; TRBD2 might be the D (6 bases). This CDR3 spans 15 amino acids. Germline CDR1 reads MDHEN; CDR2 reads SYDVKM. V gave up 3 bases and J gave up 3 bases, with 12 bases separating them. The CDR3 protein is CASSLQSGHYNEQFF. The CDR3, as DNA: TGTGCCAGCAGTTTGCAGAGCGGGCACTACAATGAGCAGTTCTTC.

Only a few counts were recorded for this clone. The chain is built from TRBV7-8 and TRBJ1-1; D uncertain. With 4 bases removed from V and 11 bases from J, the gap between germline ends came to 14 bases. Germline CDR1 is SGHVS and CDR2 is FQNEAQ. This CDR3 comprises 12 residues. The CDR3 coding sequence is TGTGCCAGCAGCTCCCTAGCTGGAGTCGCTTTCTTT. The encoded protein is CASSSLAGVAFF.

This clone was detected only a few times. The chain couples TRBV7-7 to TRBJ1-5; 9 bases fit TRBD1. The CDR3 totals 15 residues. CDR1 is SSHAT, CDR2 FNYEAQ, per germline (reference sequence). This CDR3 reads CASGPGTGRNQPQHF. The CDR3 coding sequence is TGTGCTAGCGGACCCGGGACAGGGCGAAATCAGCCCCAGCATTTT.

V is TRBV7-2 and J is TRBJ2-2, with 8 bases that match TRBD2. Germline-derived CDR1 and CDR2 are SGHTA and FQGNSA. V dropped 1 base and J dropped 8; count of bases not matched to a gene: 12. The CDR3 length is 17 residues. CDR3 DNA sequence: TGTGCCAGCAGCTTAGTGGGCGGGGGGACCCAGGGTGGGGAGCTGTTTTTT. Protein: CASSLVGGGTQGGELFF.

The CDR3 DNA follows: TGTGCCAGCAGTGAGACTAGCGGGGCCCGAAATGAGCAGTTCTTC. It codes for CASSETSGARNEQFF. The rearrangement uses TRBV25-1 and TRBJ2-1; TRBD2 agrees at 11 bases. The CDR3 contains 15 residues. Germline V gives CDR1 MGHDK, CDR2 SYGVNS. Losses at the gene ends were 3 bases for V and 7 bases for J; bases not matched to a gene: 5.

This rearrangement joins TRBV19 to TRBJ2-7; perhaps TRBD2 as D (5 bases). Germline CDR1 and CDR2: LNHDA and SQIVND (reference sequence). The V end was cut by 4 bases, the J end by 0 bases, with 16 bases between. The CDR3 loop spans 16 amino acids. The CDR3: CASSNPGLATSYEQYF. Written as DNA, the CDR3 is TGTGCCAGTAGTAACCCTGGACTCGCTACCTCCTACGAGCAGTACTTC. Full variable domain (missing parts from reference TRBV19 and TRBJ2-7): DGGITQSPKYLFRKEGQNVTLSCEQNLNHDAMYWYRQDPGQGLRLIYYSQIVNDFQKGDIAEGYSVSREKKESFPLTVTSAQKNPTAFYLCASSNPGLATSYEQYFGPGTRLTVT.

This clone was recorded a few times. This chain links TRBV5-4 with TRBJ1-1, with a possible D match to TRBD1 (5 bases). Germline CDR1 SGHNT, CDR2 YYREEE (reference sequence). The CDR3 is 13 residues long. V was shortened by 4 bases and J by 7 bases, with 14 bases between the two germline ends. The CDR3 loop is CASSMQGVGEAFF. The CDR3 DNA sequence: TGTGCCAGCAGCATGCAGGGCGTTGGTGAAGCTTTCTTT.

This rearrangement joins TRBV18 to TRBJ1-6; 9 bases line up with TRBD1. Trimming at V came to 3 bases and at J to 6 bases, leaving 3 bases not matched to a gene. In germline, CDR1 is KGHSH, CDR2 LQKENI. The CDR3 is 15 residues long. CDR3 in amino acids: CASSPDRGTNSPLHF. In nucleotides, the CDR3 is TGTGCCAGCTCACCTGACAGGGGGACTAATTCACCCCTCCACTTT. The full variable domain, in which reference TRBV18 and TRBJ1-6 provide the parts outside the CDR3, is NAGVMQNPRHLVRRRGQEARLRCSPMKGHSHVYWYRQLPEEGLKFMVYLQKENIIDESGMPKERFSAEFPKEGPSILRIQQVVRGDSAAYFCASSPDRGTNSPLHFGNGTRLTVT.

The chain has TRBV13 and TRBJ1-4; D uncertain. Germline V gene sequence: CDR1 PRHDT, CDR2 FYEKMQ (reference sequence). Deletions cut 3 bases from V and 3 bases from J, with 8 bases between. This CDR3 is built from 14 residues. CDR3 loop: CASSLVGANEKLFF. CDR3 nucleotide sequence: TGTGCCAGCAGCTTGGTGGGAGCTAATGAAAAACTGTTTTTT.